One TCR beta chain is described in this entry. What it binds is unknown. Other DNA variants within this sample encode the same CDR3. This entry is derived from a study of Ad26.COV2.S vaccination and SARS-CoV-2 variants. This CDR3 is 14 amino acids long. Germline V CDR1 and CDR2: SGDLS, YYNGEE. Trimming took 3 bases from V and 6 from J; bases not matched to a gene: 6. Specified treatment: around 19 received Ad26.COV2.S at low or high dose, single or two shots; roughly five received placebo; per-sample allocation not given. Repertoires come from day 63 after the first vaccine or placebo injection. Study results and limitations: Greater spike-specific TCR breadth was seen in vaccine recipients than in placebo recipients.

Using immunoSEQ multiplex PCR, the repertoire was profiled, and TCRdb retains in-frame clones only, with some absent. The data show 440,000 or so clones, roughly 90% seen once. V usage is TRBV9 and J usage is TRBJ2-3; TRBD1 matches at 8 bases. The specimen comprised peripheral blood, sampled in a trial of Ad26.COV2.S vaccine versus placebo. The receptor comes from a person between 18 and 60 years old who received the Ad26.COV2.S COVID-19 vaccine or a placebo. This chain's CDR3 is CASSASGGPDTQYF. CDR3 DNA sequence: TGTGCCAGCAGCGCCTCAGGGGGCCCCGATACGCAGTATTTT.